This is a list of T cell receptor beta chains from one sample in a study of blood T cell repertoires in COVID-19. Sequencing used immunoSEQ multiplex PCR; TCRdb keeps in-frame clones, though not all of them. The sample records 55,000 to 80,000 clones, roughly 83% being singletons. The sequenced sample was peripheral blood. All receptors come from a woman at least 80 years old with acute or convalescent COVID-19. Both conserved end residues are part of each CDR3. The order of the fields is CDR3 DNA, CDR3 protein, clone size, V gene, D gene, J gene. D genes are given only for firm matches. Expanded clones get a size class; other rows say once, few or many, or leave the size out.

CDR3nt: TGTGCCAGCTCACGGACAGGGGGCACTGGAAACACCATATATTTT
CDR3aa: CASSRTGGTGNTIYF
abundance: few
v_gene: TRBV18
d_gene: TRBD1
j_gene: TRBJ1-3

CDR3nt: TGTGCCAGCAGCAGCGAGGGACACAACTATGGCTACACCTTC
CDR3aa: CASSSEGHNYGYTF
abundance: NA
v_gene: TRBV9
d_gene: NA
j_gene: TRBJ1-2

CDR3nt: TGTGCCAGCAGCTTCTCTGAGGCAAGTACGCAGTATTTT
CDR3aa: CASSFSEASTQYF
abundance: NA
v_gene: TRBV11-2
d_gene: NA
j_gene: TRBJ2-3

CDR3nt: TGTGCCAGCAGCTTACCACAGTTGACTGAAGCTTTCTTT
CDR3aa: CASSLPQLTEAFF
abundance: NA
v_gene: TRBV7-9
d_gene: NA
j_gene: TRBJ1-1

CDR3nt: TGTGCCAGCAGCTCCCAAATAGTAAGGGGAGGACAGGGGGCGAGTGAGACCCAGTACTTC
CDR3aa: CASSSQIVRGGQGASETQYF
abundance: NA
v_gene: TRBV11-3
d_gene: TRBD1
j_gene: TRBJ2-5

CDR3nt: TGTGCCAGCAGTTACAAGGGCGGGGCTGGGTTTTCACCCCTCCACTTT
CDR3aa: CASSYKGGAGFSPLHF
abundance: NA
v_gene: TRBV6-5
d_gene: NA
j_gene: TRBJ1-6

CDR3nt: TGTGCCAGTAGTCCAGACAGGGAATTCAAAGCTTTCTTT
CDR3aa: CASSPDREFKAFF
abundance: NA
v_gene: TRBV19
d_gene: TRBD1
j_gene: TRBJ1-1

CDR3nt: TGTGCCAGCAGTTCAGCGAGACCGGGACAGGGGGCATCTTTCTTT
CDR3aa: CASSSARPGQGASFF
abundance: once
v_gene: TRBV6-5
d_gene: TRBD1
j_gene: TRBJ1-1

CDR3nt: TGCGCCAGCAGCCCGGGGGGACTAGCGGGATTCTCTGGGGCCAACGTCCTGACTTTC
CDR3aa: CASSPGGLAGFSGANVLTF
abundance: NA
v_gene: TRBV5-1
d_gene: TRBD2
j_gene: TRBJ2-6

CDR3nt: TGTGCCAGCAGACCTAACTCCGGCACCGGGGAGCTGTTTTTT
CDR3aa: CASRPNSGTGELFF
abundance: NA
v_gene: TRBV11-3
d_gene: NA
j_gene: TRBJ2-2

CDR3nt: TGTGCCAGCAGCTTAAACGCTTTGGGAGCAGACATTAGCTATGGCTACACCTTC
CDR3aa: CASSLNALGADISYGYTF
abundance: NA
v_gene: TRBV7-3
d_gene: NA
j_gene: TRBJ1-2

CDR3nt: TGTGCCGTTGGGGGGTCTGGGGCCAACGTCCTGACTTTC
CDR3aa: CAVGGSGANVLTF
abundance: NA
v_gene: TRBV9
d_gene: NA
j_gene: TRBJ2-6

CDR3nt: TGTGCCAGCAGCACAAACGAGGGAACGAACACCGGGGAGCTGTTTTTT
CDR3aa: CASSTNEGTNTGELFF
abundance: NA
v_gene: TRBV13
d_gene: NA
j_gene: TRBJ2-2

CDR3nt: TGTGCCTGGAGGGGCACAGGGGCCGGGGGCAATCAGCCCCAGCATTTT
CDR3aa: CAWRGTGAGGNQPQHF
abundance: NA
v_gene: TRBV30
d_gene: TRBD1
j_gene: TRBJ1-5

CDR3nt: TGTGCCAGTAGGGACTCGACAGGGGGTCGTCAGCCCCAGCATTTT
CDR3aa: CASRDSTGGRQPQHF
abundance: NA
v_gene: TRBV19
d_gene: TRBD1
j_gene: TRBJ1-5

CDR3nt: TGTGCCAGCAGGGCCCCACAAACAGATACGCAGTATTTT
CDR3aa: CASRAPQTDTQYF
abundance: NA
v_gene: TRBV19
d_gene: NA
j_gene: TRBJ2-3

CDR3nt: TGCGCCAGCAGCCTTGGACAGATTAAGAGCTCCTATAATTCACCCCTCCACTTT
CDR3aa: CASSLGQIKSSYNSPLHF
abundance: NA
v_gene: TRBV5-1
d_gene: NA
j_gene: TRBJ1-6

CDR3nt: TGTGCCAGCAGCGTAGGGGCTACCCGTCAAGATACGCAGTATTTT
CDR3aa: CASSVGATRQDTQYF
abundance: NA
v_gene: TRBV9
d_gene: NA
j_gene: TRBJ2-3

CDR3nt: TGTGCCAGCTCACCATCGAGTGGTGGCGGTGGCACAGATACGCAGTATTTT
CDR3aa: CASSPSSGGGGTDTQYF
abundance: few
v_gene: TRBV18
d_gene: NA
j_gene: TRBJ2-3

CDR3nt: TGTGCCAGCAGCTTGGCCCCGACTAGCTTCAATGAGCAGTTCTTC
CDR3aa: CASSLAPTSFNEQFF
abundance: NA
v_gene: TRBV5-6
d_gene: TRBD2
j_gene: TRBJ2-1

CDR3nt: TGTGCCAGCAGCTTTGGACAGGGACTTGGCTACACCTTC
CDR3aa: CASSFGQGLGYTF
abundance: NA
v_gene: TRBV11-3
d_gene: TRBD1
j_gene: TRBJ1-2

CDR3nt: TGTGCCAGCAGTTACCGGGGAGAGAACACTGAAGCTTTCTTT
CDR3aa: CASSYRGENTEAFF
abundance: once
v_gene: TRBV6-5
d_gene: NA
j_gene: TRBJ1-1